This T cell receptor beta chain comes out of a study of OX40 agonist ivuxolimab in advanced cancers. On the study more broadly: A mean age of approximately 58 years, range about 20 to 90, was recorded, and 70% to 85% were male. General study points: Among the least clonally expanded were partial responders at 0.1-3.0 mg/kg.

As regards this clone: Its target is not known.

Method: immunoSEQ multiplex PCR; TCRdb's copy keeps in-frame clones and lacks some. Of tens of thousands of clones in the sample, 91% were seen once. The CDR3 is made up of 10 amino acids. CDR1 and CDR2 from the germline V gene are MRHNA and SNTAGT. V shed 8 bases and J shed 6 bases, with 8 bases lying between them. The sample consisted of CD4+ or CD8+ T cells sorted from blood, taken in a trial of the OX40 agonist ivuxolimab. The receptor was isolated from an adult with an advanced solid tumor such as melanoma, head and neck, liver or kidney cancer. V usage is TRBV6-4 and J usage is TRBJ2-7, with D unresolved. The DNA of the CDR3 is TGTGCCAGCCCCAGGAGCGAGCAGTACTTC. As protein: CASPRSEQYF.